The clone carrying this T cell receptor (beta chain) was seen more than once but under ten times. The antigen is unknown. V trimming: 7 bases; J trimming: 5 bases; junction bases outside the gene matches: 6. Germline CDR1 reads LNHDA; CDR2 reads SQIVND (reference sequence). The length of the CDR3 is 15 residues. This sample stems from a study of T cell repertoires in cytomegalovirus infection. Study context: Public TCR beta signatures were indicative of both CMV infection and a matching HLA type. Overall study results and limits: Cumulative public TCR beta family frequency identified CMV carriers with the relevant HLA. CMV-specific TCR beta clonotypes restricted by HLA-C dominated the ex vivo response.

TCRdb re-called the reads with MiXCR, one entry per CDR3 protein. The sample lists approximately 500,000 distinct CDR3 sequences, 15% to 20% occurring once. The rearrangement joins TRBV19 to TRBJ2-2; 11 positions agree with TRBD1. Sequenced: CD8+ T cells from PBMCs. The clonotype comes from a human donor in good health (CMV status not recorded). Some clones in this sample may be carry-over from other donors' samples. CDR3 in amino acids: CASTLDRGRTGELFF. As DNA, the CDR3 is TGTGCCAGTACCTTGGACAGGGGGCGTACCGGGGAGCTGTTTTTT.